This passage covers 27 T cell receptor beta chains from one sample sequenced in a study of T cell responses to AZD1222 COVID-19 vaccine. The repertoire was sequenced with immunoSEQ multiplex PCR; TCRdb's copy has only in-frame clones and lacks some. The table lists over 100,000 clones, 87% of them singletons. The sequences come from peripheral blood, collected on day 0 of AZD1222 vaccination. These receptors originate from an adult in good health.

Only one count was recorded for this clone. J is TRBJ1-3 and V is TRBV4-2, with D perhaps matching TRBD1 (6 bases). V lost 0 bases to trimming and J lost 2 bases, with 14 bases between them. CDR3 length: 17 residues. Per the germline V gene, CDR1 is LGHNA and CDR2 is YNFKEQ. The CDR3 loop reads CASSQDVGRGAGNTIYF. CDR3 bases: TGTGCCAGCAGCCAAGACGTGGGGAGGGGGGCTGGAAACACCATATATTTT.

This clone was counted only a few times. The chain has TRBV6-5 and TRBJ1-2; no reliable D call. The length of the CDR3 is 12 residues. The germline CDR1 and CDR2 sequences are MNHEY and SVGAGI. V was shortened by 6 bases and J by 2 bases, with 7 bases between the two germline ends. The CDR3: CASSAGNYGYTF. In DNA, the CDR3 is TGTGCCAGCAGCGCGGGGAACTATGGCTACACCTTC.

The chain has TRBV7-9 and TRBJ1-2; TRBD1 matches at 8 bases. This CDR3 comprises 14 residues. Germline CDR1 SEHNR, CDR2 FQNEAQ (reference sequence). For the CDR3, the DNA is TGTTTGGTTGACGGGACAGGCACTAACTATGGCTACACCTTC. This sequence encodes CLVDGTGTNYGYTF.

J is TRBJ1-2 and V is TRBV4-3; no clear D gene. Germline loops: CDR1 LGHNA, CDR2 YSLEER. V lost 8 bases to trimming and J lost 5 bases, with 18 bases between them. This CDR3 has 14 amino acids. For the CDR3, the DNA is TGCGCCAGCGGATTTGTGCACTCGAGATATGGCTACACCTTC. It specifies CASGFVHSRYGYTF.

The chain uses TRBV5-5 and TRBJ1-5; no reliable D call. CDR1 and CDR2 from the germline V gene are SGHKS and YYEKEE (reference sequence). Trimming shortened V by 0 bases and J by 5 bases, and 9 bases separated the two germline ends. This CDR3 contains 14 residues. CDR3 region: CASSLGNFDQPQHF. DNA of the CDR3: TGTGCCAGCAGCTTGGGTAATTTCGATCAGCCCCAGCATTTT.

In its sample, this clone was seen a few times. The gene calls are TRBV27 and TRBJ2-3; the D gene could be TRBD1 or TRBD2 (5 bases each). Trimming pared 3 bases from V and 1 base from J, leaving 5 bases between. This CDR3 contains 13 residues. CDR1 is MNHEY, CDR2 SMNVEV, per germline (reference sequence). The CDR3 bases are TGTGCCAGCAGTTTGGGGGGCACAGATACGCAGTATTTT. Translation gives CASSLGGTDTQYF.

The V gene is TRBV11-2, the J gene TRBJ2-5; 7 bases fit TRBD1. Trimming cost V 7 bases and J 7 bases; bases outside gene matches: 12. The V gene's germline CDR1 is SGHAT and CDR2 FQNNGV. There are 14 residues in the CDR3. The CDR3 region has the DNA TGTGCCAGCACCATTGACAGGGATGGGTGGACCCAGTACTTC. Its protein is CASTIDRDGWTQYF.

The genes are TRBV7-9 and TRBJ1-3; 7 positions agree with TRBD1. V dropped 10 bases and J dropped 0; count of bases not matched to a gene: 6. The CDR3 runs 14 residues. Germline V gene lookup returns CDR1 SEHNR and CDR2 FQNEAQ (reference sequence). CDR3 sequence (DNA): TGTGCCATCCCGACAGGGAACTCTGGAAACACCATATATTTT. Residues: CAIPTGNSGNTIYF.

This clone came up once. The rearrangement uses TRBV7-2 and TRBJ2-7; 8 bases map to TRBD2. The CDR3 extends over 14 amino acids. Germline V gives CDR1 SGHTA, CDR2 FQGNSA. V shed 4 bases and J 0 bases; nucleotides not matched to a gene: 2. The chain's CDR3 is CASSSLAASYEQYF. In nucleotides, the CDR3 is TGTGCCAGCAGCTCACTAGCGGCCTCCTACGAGCAGTACTTC.

The chain links TRBV28 to TRBJ2-5; either TRBD1 or TRBD2 may supply D (5 bases each). The ends were cut back, 3 bases at V and 5 bases at J, with 13 bases in the middle. In germline, CDR1 is MDHEN, CDR2 SYDVKM. The length of the CDR3 is 14 residues. CDR3 amino acids: CASSFTGREETQYF. The DNA of the CDR3 is TGTGCCAGCAGTTTCACCGGCAGGGAGGAGACCCAGTACTTC.

This clone was seen a single time. This chain links TRBV18 with TRBJ2-5, with D perhaps TRBD1 (6 bases). Germline CDR1 KGHSH, CDR2 LQKENI. With 4 bases removed from V and 5 bases from J, the gap between germline ends came to 11 bases. The length of the CDR3 is 13 residues. The CDR3 loop reads CASSQTGRETQYF. The CDR3 DNA follows: TGTGCCAGCTCACAAACAGGGCGGGAGACCCAGTACTTC.

The sample holds a few counts of this clone. The genes are TRBV11-3 and TRBJ2-1; D gene ambiguous. This CDR3 spans 12 amino acids. Germline CDR1 and CDR2: SGHNT and YENEEA. V lost 2 bases and J 12 bases, leaving 11 bases between the germline ends. Here the CDR3 DNA reads TGTGCCAGCAGCTTATCGGCCAGTCGGCAGTTCTTC. Protein sequence: CASSLSASRQFF.

V is TRBV9 and J is TRBJ1-6; 7 bases match TRBD1. Germline-derived CDR1 and CDR2 are SGDLS and YYNGEE. The CDR3 sequence is 15 residues long. The V segment lost 0 bases and the J segment 7 bases; nucleotides outside the gene matches: 4. Written as DNA, the CDR3 is TGTGCCAGCAGCGTAGAACAGGGGTGGAATTCACCCCTCCACTTT. This gives the protein CASSVEQGWNSPLHF.

The chain has TRBV6-5 and TRBJ1-2; 8 bases line up with TRBD1. With V trimmed by 9 bases and J by 4 bases, 13 bases remained unmatched. Germline V lookup: CDR1 MNHEY, CDR2 SVGAGI. This CDR3 has 15 amino acids. This chain's CDR3 is CASDSRSGTGYGYTF. The CDR3 DNA reads as TGTGCCAGTGATTCGCGCTCCGGGACAGGCTATGGCTACACCTTC.

The chain employs TRBV30 and TRBJ2-3, with D possibly TRBD2 on 6 matching bases. The V end was cut by 3 bases, the J end by 6 bases, with 10 bases between. In germline, CDR1 is GTSNPN, CDR2 SVGIG (reference sequence). The CDR3 covers 12 residues. The CDR3 sequence is CAWSGGGDTQYF. Here the CDR3 DNA reads TGTGCCTGGAGCGGGGGAGGCGATACGCAGTATTTT.

CDR3 coding DNA: TGTGCCTGGAGTGGAAGCAGGCCTACTGAAGCTTTCTTT. Its translation is CAWSGSRPTEAFF. The V call is TRBV30, the J call TRBJ1-1, with D unresolved. The ends were cut back, 1 base at V and 5 bases at J, with 11 bases in the middle. CDR3 length equals 13 residues. Germline assignment: CDR1 GTSNPN and CDR2 SVGIG (reference sequence).

This clone was observed a few times. This chain uses TRBV3-1 (or the pseudogene TRBV3-2) with TRBJ2-7, with D perhaps TRBD1 (5 bases). The germline V gene has CDR1 LGHDT and CDR2 YNNKEL (reference sequence). CDR3 length equals 12 residues. Trimming removed 2 bases at V and 6 bases at J, with 8 bases between. This chain's CDR3 is CASSQTGGEQYF. As DNA, the CDR3 is TGTGCCAGCAGCCAAACAGGCGGCGAGCAGTACTTC.

The chain is built from TRBV6-2 or TRBV6-3 and TRBJ1-2; no clear D gene. The V gene lost 2 bases and the J gene lost 7 bases, with 8 bases spanning the gap. The CDR3 is 12 residues long. The germline V gene encodes CDR1 MNHEY and CDR2 SVGEGT. The CDR3 sequence: CASSYRQSGYTF. The CDR3 DNA is TGTGCCAGCAGTTACAGGCAAAGTGGCTACACCTTC.

This clone was recorded only once. The chain combines TRBV16 with TRBJ1-4; D remains unclear. The germline gives CDR1 KGHSY, CDR2 FQNENV. CDR3 length: 15 residues. The germline V and J ends were trimmed by 0 bases and 4 bases, with 9 bases remaining between them. This CDR3 is CASSQSNGVNEKLFF. The CDR3 DNA sequence: TGTGCCAGCAGCCAATCAAACGGAGTTAATGAAAAACTGTTTTTT.

V gene TRBV12-3 or TRBV12-4 combines with J gene TRBJ1-2; D remains ambiguous. Deletions cut 1 base from V and 7 bases from J, with 10 bases between. The CDR3 loop spans 13 amino acids. DNA of the CDR3: TGTGCCAGCAGTTTAGAGGGATATGGTGGCTACACCTTC. It encodes CASSLEGYGGYTF.

J is TRBJ1-3 and V is TRBV7-2; maybe TRBD1 (5 bases). The V end was cut by 2 bases, the J end by 3 bases, with 11 bases between. Germline assignment: CDR1 SGHTA and CDR2 FQGNSA. The CDR3 loop spans 15 amino acids. As DNA, the CDR3 is TGTGCCAGCAGCTTACAGGCAGGGCTTGGAAACACCATATATTTT. It codes for CASSLQAGLGNTIYF.

This sequence joins TRBV5-8 and TRBJ2-2; D perhaps matches TRBD1 (6 bases). CDR1 SGHTS and CDR2 YDEGEE come from the germline V gene. CDR3 length: 16 amino acids. The V gene lost 1 base and the J gene lost 4 bases, with 14 bases spanning the gap. CDR3 in DNA: TGTGCCAGCAGCTTGCGTCCGGGACAACTCACCGGGGAGCTGTTTTTT. Translation: CASSLRPGQLTGELFF.

The rearrangement joins TRBV28 to TRBJ1-4; TRBD1 matches at 7 bases. Germline values: CDR1 MDHEN, CDR2 SYDVKM. This CDR3 spans 15 amino acids. The V gene end was trimmed by 6 bases and the J gene end by 8 bases; junction bases not matched to a gene: 12. The CDR3 protein is CASRSTGTAGEKLFF. CDR3 DNA sequence: TGTGCCAGCAGGTCGACAGGGACTGCAGGAGAAAAACTGTTTTTT.

The rearrangement links TRBV4-1 to TRBJ2-2; a weak D match, TRBD1 (5 bases). The V and J ends lost 6 bases and 3 bases respectively, with 17 bases between them. Germline CDR1 is MGHRA and CDR2 is YSYEKL. The CDR3 has 16 residues. CDR3 nucleotide sequence: TGCGCCAGCAGGAGGCAGGGCGGCTCGGACACCGGGGAGCTGTTTTTT. As protein: CASRRQGGSDTGELFF.

A single count supports this clone. The chain combines TRBV7-8 with TRBJ1-6, with a weak D call TRBD1 (6 bases). This CDR3 is 19 amino acids long. Trimming removed 1 base at V and 0 bases at J, with 16 bases between. Per germline, CDR1 SGHVS and CDR2 FQNEAQ. CDR3 nucleotide sequence: TGTGCCAGCAGCTTAGGCGGGACACTTATTAACTCCTATAATTCACCCCTCCACTTT. This encodes CASSLGGTLINSYNSPLHF. The full variable domain, with the rest looked up from reference TRBV7-8 and TRBJ1-6, is GAGVSQSPRYKVAKRGQDVALRCDPISGHVSLFWYQQALGQGPEFLTYFQNEAQLDKSGLPSDRFFAERPEGSVSTLKIQRTQQEDSAVYLCASSLGGTLINSYNSPLHFGNGTRLTVT.

The sample holds a few counts of this clone. The chain uses TRBV4-3 and TRBJ1-3; D perhaps matches TRBD1 (6 bases). V was pared by 1 base and J by 3 bases, with 13 bases between. The CDR3 runs to 16 residues. CDR1 LGHNA and CDR2 YSLEER come from the germline V gene. The CDR3 loop is CASSQVFGGSGNTIYF. Written as DNA, the CDR3 is TGCGCCAGCAGCCAAGTCTTCGGGGGCAGTGGAAACACCATATATTTT.

The chain links TRBV7-3 to TRBJ2-5; D is undetermined. This CDR3 spans 13 amino acids. The ends were cut back, 6 bases at V and 2 bases at J, with 10 bases in the middle. CDR1 is SGHTA and CDR2 is FQGTGA in the germline V gene. The CDR3 reads CASSRIVQETQYF. The DNA of the CDR3 is TGTGCCAGCAGTCGTATAGTGCAAGAGACCCAGTACTTC.